These 29 T cell receptor beta chains originate from one sample sequenced in a study of T cells in Graves' hyperthyroidism and ophthalmopathy (dated by TCRdb to the late 2010s). Library preparation was by multiplex PCR. Instrument on record: Illumina HiSeq 2000. TCR beta CDR3 regions were amplified from RNA transcripts. For the first round of RT-PCR on the TCR CDR3, the HTBI primer set was used together with the Qiagen OneStep RT-PCR kit. TCRdb took the public reads, trimmed them with fastp at Q25, ran MiXCR for clone calling and kept in-frame beta chains. Merged by CDR3 protein, the rows form single entries marked with the most common genes and DNA. The sample table holds about 700,000 distinct CDR3 sequences, of which roughly 15% were seen once. The ten largest clones take up about 9.4% of the sample. The sequenced material came from blood. The receptors here all came from a woman under 30 with Graves' hyperthyroidism.

This clonotype was seen at least ten times. CDR3 in amino acids: CASSHGLAGEYNEQFF. The DNA for the CDR3 is TGCGCCAGCAGCCACGGACTAGCGGGAGAATACAATGAGCAGTTCTTC. The chain carries TRBV4-3 and TRBJ2-1; 13 positions match TRBD2. CDR1 is LGHNA and CDR2 is YSLEER in the germline V gene. The CDR3 is made up of 16 amino acids. J gave up 4 bases and V 3 bases, and 3 bases lay outside the gene matches.

This clonotype has only a few counts. The V gene is TRBV11-3, the J gene TRBJ1-1, with D unresolved. The germline V and J ends were trimmed by 2 bases and 4 bases, with 11 bases remaining between them. The CDR3 has 14 residues. The germline V gene has CDR1 SGHNT and CDR2 YENEEA. CDR3 nucleotides: TGTGCCAGCAGCTTAATCTTCTCAAGCACTGAAGCTTTCTTT. It codes for CASSLIFSSTEAFF. Combining the CDR3 with reference TRBV11-3 and TRBJ1-1 gives the whole variable domain EAGVVQSPRYKIIEKKQPVAFWCNPISGHNTLYWYLQNLGQGPELLIRYENEEAVDDSQLPKDRFSAERLKGVDSTLKIQPAELGDSAVYLCASSLIFSSTEAFFGQGTRLTVV.

V usage is TRBV14 and J usage is TRBJ2-2, with TRBD2 as a possible D gene (5 bases). In germline, CDR1 is SGHDN, CDR2 FVKESK. Between the trimmed V and J ends, which lost 6 bases and 4 bases, there was a span of 9 bases. The CDR3 runs 13 residues. CDR3 bases: TGTGCCAGCAGACCACTAGTCACCGGGGAGCTGTTTTTT. It codes for CASRPLVTGELFF.

V is TRBV4-2 and J is TRBJ2-1; 7 nucleotides match TRBD2. The CDR3 consists of 16 residues. In germline, CDR1 is LGHNA, CDR2 YNFKEQ. The junction had 5 bases not matched to a gene; V was cut back by 0 bases and J by 3 bases. CDR3 sequence reads: CASSQERGLNYNEQFF. The DNA for the CDR3 is TGTGCCAGCAGCCAAGAACGGGGACTAAACTACAATGAGCAGTTCTTC.

This chain links TRBV3-1 with TRBJ2-7, with TRBD2 matching over 10 bases. V gave up 6 bases and J gave up 2 bases; unmatched junction bases: 7. CDR1 is LGHDT and CDR2 is YNNKEL in the germline V gene (reference sequence). The CDR3 is made up of 15 amino acids. The CDR3 coding sequence is TGTGCCAGCAGTCGAGGGACTAGCGTTACCTACGAGCAGTACTTC. It encodes CASSRGTSVTYEQYF.

A word on this clonotype: This may be a read error, as it is one base from a much larger clone. The CDR3 sequence: CASGSHDRFLQQPQHF. CDR3 DNA sequence: TGTGCCAGCGGCTCCCATGACAGGTTCTTACAACAGCCCCAGCATTTT. The chain is built from TRBV7-3 and TRBJ1-5, with D possibly matching TRBD1 (6 bases). V shed 8 bases and J shed 7 bases, with 24 bases lying between them. The CDR3 is made up of 16 amino acids. Germline loops: CDR1 SGHTA, CDR2 FQGTGA.

This clonotype showed up many times. V usage is TRBV6-1 and J usage is TRBJ2-1; maybe TRBD1 (6 bases). The CDR3 has 16 amino acids. Germline CDR1 and CDR2: MNHNS and SASEGT. With 5 bases removed from V and 3 bases from J, the gap between germline ends came to 17 bases. As DNA, the CDR3 is TGTGCCAGCAGTCCGGCAGAAGGGACACACTACAATGAGCAGTTCTTC. Residues: CASSPAEGTHYNEQFF.

This clonotype showed up many times. The junction departs from germline at one end; a sequencing error may be responsible. The chain is built from TRBV5-1 and TRBJ2-1, with a weak D call TRBD1 (5 bases). CDR1 SGHRS and CDR2 YFSETQ come from the germline V gene. CDR3 length: 14 residues. This CDR3 reads CASSLGDSYNEQFF. CDR3 DNA: TGTGCCAGCAGCTTAGGGGACTCCTACAATGAGCAGTTCTTC.

This clonotype appeared a single time. The chain carries TRBV6-5 and TRBJ1-5; possibly TRBD1 for D (6 bases). Germline CDR1 and CDR2: MNHEY and SVGAGI. CDR3 size: 12 residues. V lost 4 bases and J lost 7, with 8 bases in between. This CDR3 is CASSWGAQPQHF. The CDR3 nucleotides are TGTGCCAGCAGTTGGGGGGCCCAGCCCCAGCATTTT.

This clonotype was seen a few times. J is TRBJ2-5 and V is TRBV9; TRBD2 agrees at 7 bases. After removal of 0 bases from V and 2 bases from J, the junction contained 4 bases not matched to a gene. CDR1 and CDR2 (germline): SGDLS, YYNGEE. This CDR3 is built from 15 residues. CDR3: CASSVGGRVQETQYF. CDR3 DNA: TGTGCCAGCAGCGTAGGTGGGAGGGTGCAAGAGACCCAGTACTTC.

This clonotype was detected only a few times. V usage is TRBV19 and J usage is TRBJ2-1; 8 positions match TRBD1. CDR1 and CDR2 from the germline V gene are LNHDA and SQIVND (reference sequence). CDR3 length equals 11 residues. V was pared by 8 bases and J by 7 bases, with 1 base of the junction left unmatched. The CDR3 loop reads CASRQGNEQFF. The CDR3 nucleotides are TGTGCCAGTCGACAGGGGAATGAGCAGTTCTTC.

At least ten counts were recorded for this clonotype. The V gene is TRBV7-8, the J gene TRBJ2-7, with 7 positions matching TRBD2. With 4 bases clipped from V and 7 bases from J, the junction kept 13 bases outside the gene matches. CDR3 length equals 15 residues. Looked up from germline, CDR1 is SGHVS and CDR2 is FQNEAQ. The DNA of the CDR3 is TGTGCCAGCAGCTCCGGGGCTAGCGGCCCCTTAGAGCAGTACTTC. Encoded protein: CASSSGASGPLEQYF.

V gene TRBV10-3 combines with J gene TRBJ2-1; tentatively, D is TRBD1 (6 bases). This CDR3 spans 16 amino acids. In germline, CDR1 is ENHRY, CDR2 SYGVKD. V dropped 6 bases and J dropped 2 bases, with 17 bases sitting between them. CDR3 DNA sequence: TGTGCCATCAGACGGGACAAGTCAAAGGCCTACAATGAGCAGTTCTTC. Residues: CAIRRDKSKAYNEQFF.

Written as DNA, the CDR3 is TGTGCCAGCAGCCAAACGAGCTCCTACAATGAGCAGTACTTC. Translating it yields CASSQTSSYNEQYF. The J gene is TRBJ2-1, the V gene TRBV7-2; D gene uncertain. The J call is in doubt because the DNA end fits TRBJ2-7 better. Germline values: CDR1 SGHTA, CDR2 FQGNSA. The CDR3 runs 14 residues.

This clonotype was seen many times. The chain couples TRBV18 to TRBJ1-3, with 7 positions matching TRBD1. Germline values: CDR1 KGHSH, CDR2 LQKENI. This CDR3 is built from 15 residues. V lost 5 bases to trimming and J lost 2 bases; unmatched junction nucleotides: 6. The CDR3 region is CASSSTGTAGNTIYF. CDR3 nucleotide sequence: TGTGCCAGCTCATCGACCGGGACAGCTGGAAACACCATATATTTT.

As for this clonotype: This clone may be a read error of a much larger clone one base away. The CDR3 DNA is TGTGCCAGCAGTGCACCGGGACGCAACACCTGGGAGCTGTTTTTT. Amino acids: CASSAPGRNTWELFF. The V gene is TRBV12-3 or TRBV12-4, the J gene TRBJ2-2; tentatively, D is TRBD1 or TRBD2 (5 bases each). There are 15 residues in the CDR3.

The rearrangement uses TRBV29-1 and TRBJ2-5, with 7 nucleotides matching TRBD2. Germline loops: CDR1 SQVTM, CDR2 ANQGSEA. The CDR3 has 16 residues. Germline trimming cut 2 bases from V and 0 bases from J; bases unmatched to any gene: 9. The CDR3: CSVEPVAGPNQETQYF. The CDR3 DNA reads TGCAGCGTTGAACCTGTAGCGGGCCCCAACCAAGAGACCCAGTACTTC. Together with reference TRBV29-1 and TRBJ2-5, the CDR3 gives the full variable domain: SAVISQKPSRDICQRGTSLTIQCQVDSQVTMMFWYRQQPGQSLTLIATANQGSEATYESGFVIDKFPISRPNLTFSTLTVSNMSPEDSSIYLCSVEPVAGPNQETQYFGPGTRLLVL.

This clonotype came up many times. This rearrangement joins TRBV13 to TRBJ2-1; D is unresolved. Trimming left V 5 bases short and J 8 bases short, with 13 bases between. The germline V gene has CDR1 PRHDT and CDR2 FYEKMQ (reference sequence). CDR3 size: 13 residues. The DNA for the CDR3 is TGTGCCAGCAGCCCCCCTAGGGTCGATGAGCAGTTCTTC. Residues: CASSPPRVDEQFF.

This clonotype was picked up a small number of times. The V and J genes are TRBV7-9 and TRBJ2-7, with 8 bases matching TRBD2. The CDR3 is 16 amino acids. J gave up 2 bases and V 2 bases, and 8 bases lay outside the gene matches. The germline CDR1 and CDR2 sequences are SEHNR and FQNEAQ (reference sequence). CDR3 nucleotide sequence: TGTGCCAGCAGCTTAATGGGACTAGAGGTTCCCTACGAGCAGTACTTC. Translating it yields CASSLMGLEVPYEQYF.

This rearrangement joins TRBV6-2 or TRBV6-3 to TRBJ1-5, with 7 positions matching TRBD1. This CDR3 contains 16 residues. Unmatched junction bases numbered 16, after V lost 8 bases and J lost 6 bases. Germline V gene sequence: CDR1 MNHEY, CDR2 SVGEGT. The CDR3 region is CASSPGGPFWGQPQHF. CDR3 DNA sequence: TGTGCCAGCTCACCAGGGGGACCCTTCTGGGGTCAGCCCCAGCATTTT.

This clonotype was observed at least ten times. V usage is TRBV7-2 and J usage is TRBJ2-7; no firm D call. V dropped 6 bases and J dropped 1 base, with 19 bases sitting between them. The CDR3 length is 16 residues. The germline gives CDR1 SGHTA, CDR2 FQGNSA. The CDR3 reads CASRFKASSSSYEQYF. As DNA, the CDR3 is TGTGCCAGCAGGTTTAAGGCCTCTTCTTCATCCTACGAGCAGTACTTC.

This clonotype appeared many times. The rearrangement links TRBV6-1 to TRBJ2-5, with 7 bases that match TRBD2. V trimming: 7 bases; J trimming: 2 bases; junction bases outside the gene matches: 7. Germline V gene lookup returns CDR1 MNHNS and CDR2 SASEGT. The CDR3 is 14 residues long. The CDR3 sequence is CASTPGRDQETQYF. The CDR3 nucleotides read TGTGCCAGCACCCCGGGGAGGGATCAAGAGACCCAGTACTTC.

The V call is TRBV25-1, the J call TRBJ1-5; D uncertain. The V and J ends lost 4 bases and 2 bases respectively, with 12 bases between them. The germline V gene encodes CDR1 MGHDK and CDR2 SYGVNS. This CDR3 contains 15 residues. Written as DNA, the CDR3 is TGTGCCAGCAGTGGTGGTTCTGGGGGCAATCAGCCCCAGCATTTT. The encoded protein is CASSGGSGGNQPQHF.

This clonotype was found a few times. V usage is TRBV9 and J usage is TRBJ2-1; D possibly corresponds to TRBD2 (6 bases). V lost 4 bases to trimming and J lost 6 bases, with 23 bases between them. Looked up from germline, CDR1 is SGDLS and CDR2 is YYNGEE. The CDR3 has 17 amino acids. The CDR3 loop is CASSPPGWGRESNEQFF. The CDR3 nucleotides read TGTGCCAGCAGCCCGCCGGGATGGGGACGGGAGAGCAATGAGCAGTTCTTC.

This clonotype was seen repeatedly, ten times or more. The chain combines TRBV11-1 with TRBJ2-6, with D tentatively TRBD1 (5 bases). The V end lost 5 bases, the J end lost 4 bases, and 12 bases lay between the germline ends. Germline values: CDR1 SGHAT, CDR2 FQDESV (reference sequence). This CDR3 contains 15 residues. The CDR3 is CASSHKGIGANVLTF. In nucleotides, the CDR3 is TGTGCCAGCAGCCACAAGGGGATCGGGGCCAACGTCCTGACTTTC.

This clonotype was detected many times. The rearrangement uses TRBV30 and TRBJ1-6; D is unresolved. This CDR3 has 11 amino acids. CDR1 and CDR2 (germline): GTSNPN, SVGIG (reference sequence). The V end was cut by 3 bases, the J end by 9 bases, with 6 bases between. The CDR3: CAWSESSPLHF. DNA for the CDR3: TGTGCCTGGAGCGAATCTTCACCCCTCCACTTT.

The table lists this clonotype with many counts. The chain combines TRBV6-2 or TRBV6-3 with TRBJ1-1; maybe TRBD1 (5 bases). The V gene lost 0 bases and the J gene lost 4 bases, with 12 bases spanning the gap. Per germline, CDR1 MNHEY and CDR2 SVGEGT. The CDR3 contains 15 residues. The CDR3 DNA is TGTGCCAGCAGTTACTCTCGTCGGGGACCCACTGAAGCTTTCTTT. This encodes CASSYSRRGPTEAFF.

Ten or more counts support this clonotype. Written as DNA, the CDR3 is TGTGCCAGCCGCGAACAAGATACCTACGAGCAGTACTTC. As protein: CASREQDTYEQYF. This chain links TRBV7-2 with TRBJ2-7; D ambiguous. Trimming removed 8 bases at V and 2 bases at J, with 13 bases between. The CDR3 is made up of 13 amino acids. CDR1 and CDR2 from the germline V gene are SGHTA and FQGNSA.

Remarks on this clonotype: A clone one base away is much larger, so this may be a read error. The chain is built from TRBV12-3 or TRBV12-4 and TRBJ2-7; weak D call: TRBD2 (6 bases). With 3 bases removed from V and 4 bases from J, the gap between germline ends came to 13 bases. CDR3 size: 14 residues. The CDR3 protein is CASSFDGRGYEQYF. CDR3 bases: TGTGCCAGCAGTTTTGACGGGAGAGGGTACGAGCAGTACTTC.